Below, 3 T cell receptor beta chains from the same sample are listed, as sequenced in a study of graft-versus-host responses after intestinal transplantation (dated by TCRdb to about 2021). The time point label for this specimen denotes: cells obtained before transplantation from donor or recipient. Libraries were built with the immunoSEQ multiplex PCR assay. TCRdb obtained this table from immuneACCESS and retained in-frame rearrangements with V and J assigned. These tables miss some clones; where compared with another copy, unresolved V genes account for less than half of the shortfall, and the remainder is unexplained. The sample has about 50,000 clones on record, over 90% of them singletons. The ten largest clones take up over 2% of the sample. These receptors' targets are unknown. The specimen was unstimulated CD4+ T cells sorted from spleen or lymph node cells, collected before transplant. These receptors originate from a human donor who was the organ donor for an intestinal transplant.

This chain links TRBV2 with TRBJ2-4; the match to TRBD2 covers 10 bases. The CDR3 covers 16 residues. Trimming at V came to 6 bases and at J to 8 bases, leaving 13 bases not matched to a gene. CDR1 and CDR2 from the germline V gene are SNHLY and FYNNEI. CDR3 in DNA: TGTGCCAGCAGACCTACTAGCGGGATATTGTGGGACATTCAGTACTTC. Protein sequence: CASRPTSGILWDIQYF. The whole variable domain, remainder taken from reference TRBV2 and TRBJ2-4, is EPEVTQTPSHQVTQMGQEVILRCVPISNHLYFYWYRQILGQKVEFLVSFYNNEISEKSEIFDDQFSVERPDGSNFTLKIRSTKLEDSAMYFCASRPTSGILWDIQYFGAGTRLSVL.

This clone was observed a single time. This chain connects TRBV5-4 to TRBJ2-1, with 9 bases that match TRBD2. Per the germline V gene, CDR1 is SGHNT and CDR2 is YYREEE (reference sequence). V dropped 4 bases and J dropped 3; count of bases not matched to a gene: 11. The CDR3 sequence is 17 residues long. The CDR3 DNA follows: TGTGCCAGCAGCCGAGTGCGGACTAGCGCCAACTACAATGAGCAGTTCTTC. Its translation: CASSRVRTSANYNEQFF.

This clone showed up just once. One end of the junction does not line up with germline, which may come from a read error. This same CDR3 is encoded by further DNA sequences in the sample. The chain links TRBV14 to TRBJ2-7; D gene unclear. The CDR3 length is 12 residues. CDR1 and CDR2 (germline): SGHDN, FVKESK. The CDR3 region has the DNA TGCGCCAGCAGCCACAGCTCCTACGAGCAGTACTTC. Amino acid sequence: CASSHSSYEQYF. Using reference TRBV14 and TRBJ2-7 for the parts outside the CDR3, the full variable domain is EAGVTQFPSHSVIEKGQTVTLRCDPISGHDNLYWYRRVMGKEIKFLLHFVKESKQDESGMPNNRFLAERTGGTYSTLKVQPAELEDSGVYFCASSHSSYEQYFGPGTRLTVT.